The 23 T cell receptor beta chains in this list originate from one sample, sequenced in a study of T-cell memory formation after mild COVID-19. One entry per CDR3 protein results from TCRdb running MiXCR on the 5' RACE reads. This sample has fewer than 350,000 distinct CDR3 sequences, with more than 15% found just once. Sequencing used PBMCs or a T cell subset sorted from them (not recorded which). All receptors derive from a man in his late teens or twenties who had mild COVID-19 (a few samples of this study predate the infection). Cell type and time point are not known.

This clonotype was detected ten times or more. For the CDR3, the DNA is TGCGCCAGCAGCGATACTAGCGGTGGCAATGAGCAGTTCTTC. Translation gives CASSDTSGGNEQFF. The chain employs TRBV5-1 and TRBJ2-1, with 8 bases matching TRBD2. Germline-derived CDR1 and CDR2 are SGHRS and YFSETQ. V lost 4 bases and J lost 6; bases outside the gene matches: 6. The CDR3 runs 14 residues.

The chain joins TRBV20-1 to TRBJ2-4; 9 bases map to TRBD1. V dropped 3 bases and J dropped 0; count of bases not matched to a gene: 15. CDR1 is DFQATT and CDR2 is SNEGSKA in the germline V gene (reference sequence). This CDR3 is 19 amino acids long. The CDR3 coding sequence is TGCAGTGCTAGGGCCCCGGGGACAGGGTCAGCTTTAGCCAAAAACATTCAGTACTTC. It yields the protein CSARAPGTGSALAKNIQYF.

This clonotype appeared many times. V usage is TRBV27 and J usage is TRBJ2-3; TRBD2 aligns across 10 bases. Germline CDR1 reads MNHEY; CDR2 reads SMNVEV (reference sequence). V lost 7 bases and J lost 1; bases outside the gene matches: 17. This CDR3 has 19 residues. Here the CDR3 reads CASTLKGELAGRRTDTQYF. CDR3 in DNA: TGTGCCAGCACCCTGAAGGGGGAACTAGCGGGACGTCGCACAGATACGCAGTATTTT.

This chain links TRBV18 with TRBJ2-5; no clear D. The germline CDR1 and CDR2 sequences are KGHSH and LQKENI. V shed 10 bases and J shed 5 bases, with 11 bases lying between them. This CDR3 is built from 11 residues. CDR3 amino acids: CANYEGETQYF. DNA of the CDR3: TGTGCCAACTACGAAGGGGAGACCCAGTACTTC.

V and J are TRBV6-6 and TRBJ1-5; D gene uncertain. Trimming pared 7 bases from V and 9 bases from J, leaving 22 bases between. Germline lookup yields CDR1 MNHNY and CDR2 SVGAGI (reference sequence). The CDR3 contains 15 residues. The CDR3 spells CASIDDGPKVRPQHF. The CDR3 bases are TGTGCCAGCATAGACGACGGGCCCAAGGTTCGGCCCCAGCATTTT.

The sample holds a few counts of this clonotype. The gene calls are TRBV12-3 or TRBV12-4 and TRBJ1-5; 9 nucleotides line up with TRBD1. V was pared by 5 bases and J by 7 bases, with 9 bases of the junction left unmatched. The CDR3 consists of 15 residues. The CDR3 here is CASSGTGSTNQPQHF. The CDR3 DNA follows: TGTGCCAGCAGTGGGACAGGGAGTACAAACCAGCCCCAGCATTTT.

This clonotype has just a few counts. The rearrangement joins TRBV7-6 to TRBJ1-5; maybe TRBD1 (5 bases). V gave up 0 bases and J gave up 7 bases, with 13 bases separating them. The length of the CDR3 is 15 residues. CDR1 and CDR2 (germline): SGHVS, FNYEAQ. The CDR3 region is CASSLAAGRAQPQHF. Here the CDR3 DNA reads TGTGCCAGCAGCTTAGCGGCGGGCAGGGCACAGCCCCAGCATTTT.

This clonotype was recorded many times. The chain links TRBV12-3 or TRBV12-4 to TRBJ1-3; D possibly corresponds to TRBD1 (5 bases). The CDR3 has 16 amino acids. The V gene lost 6 bases and the J gene lost 1 base, with 16 bases spanning the gap. CDR3 bases: TGTGCCAGCAGAGAGGGGTTATGGTCATCTGGAAACACCATATATTTT. Its translation is CASREGLWSSGNTIYF.

This clonotype appeared many times. The chain has TRBV4-3 and TRBJ2-5; TRBD1 aligns across 7 bases. After removal of 3 bases from V and 5 bases from J, the junction contained 9 bases not matched to a gene. Germline values: CDR1 LGHNA, CDR2 YSLEER. The CDR3 is made up of 15 amino acids. The CDR3 nucleotides read TGCGCCAGCAGCCAGACAGGGTCCTCCGGGGAGACCCAGTACTTC. This gives the protein CASSQTGSSGETQYF.

This clonotype appeared many times. The chain combines TRBV24-1 with TRBJ2-3; D is possibly TRBD2 (6 bases). Germline CDR1 and CDR2: KGHDR and SFDVKD. V was cut by 4 bases and J by 3 bases, with 16 bases left in between. The CDR3 loop spans 16 amino acids. The CDR3 is CATSDPDGGATDTQYF. In DNA, the CDR3 is TGTGCCACCAGTGACCCGGACGGCGGGGCGACAGATACGCAGTATTTT.

The gene calls are TRBV5-8 and TRBJ2-3; 13 nucleotides agree with TRBD2. This CDR3 has 19 residues. CDR1 SGHTS and CDR2 YDEGEE come from the germline V gene. Trimming at V came to 5 bases and at J to 0 bases, leaving 12 bases not matched to a gene. The DNA for the CDR3 is TGTGCCAGCAGATGGACTAGCGGGGGACATCCCTTTAGCACAGATACGCAGTATTTT. Translation gives CASRWTSGGHPFSTDTQYF. Filled out from reference TRBV5-8 and TRBJ2-3, the complete variable domain reads EAGVTQSPTHLIKTRGQQATLRCSPISGHTSVYWYQQALGLGLQFLLWYDEGEERNRGNFPPRFSGRQFPNYSSELNVNALELEDSALYLCASRWTSGGHPFSTDTQYFGPGTRLTVL.

The chain is built from TRBV7-9 and TRBJ1-3; D gene ambiguous. The CDR3 length is 14 residues. Germline V gene data show CDR1 as SEHNR and CDR2 as FQNEAQ (reference sequence). Deletions cut 4 bases from V and 0 bases from J, with 7 bases between. The CDR3 DNA reads as TGTGCCAGCAGCTCAGAGCGCTCTGGAAACACCATATATTTT. It is translated as CASSSERSGNTIYF.

The rearrangement links TRBV5-4 to TRBJ1-1; 9 bases align to TRBD1. Germline CDR1 reads SGHNT; CDR2 reads YYREEE (reference sequence). V was clipped by 4 bases and J by 0 bases; unmatched bases: 7. This CDR3 region has 16 residues. CDR3 bases: TGTGCCAGCAGCCTAGGGACAGGGCTGATGAACACTGAAGCTTTCTTT. Its translation is CASSLGTGLMNTEAFF.

The V and J genes are TRBV6-6 and TRBJ2-7; 10 nucleotides line up with TRBD1. The junction had 5 bases not matched to a gene; V was cut back by 5 bases and J by 7 bases. The V gene's germline CDR1 is MNHNY and CDR2 SVGAGI (reference sequence). CDR3 length: 13 residues. The CDR3 is CASSPRTGGEQYV. In DNA form, the CDR3 reads TGTGCCAGCAGTCCGCGGACAGGGGGGGAGCAGTACGTC.

This clonotype was observed a handful of times. The V gene is TRBV7-2, the J gene TRBJ1-5; 7 bases align to TRBD1. The CDR3 covers 18 residues. With V trimmed by 5 bases and J by 4 bases, 17 bases remained unmatched. The germline CDR1 and CDR2 sequences are SGHTA and FQGNSA. The CDR3: CASSNYFRSGTVNQPQHF. For the CDR3, the DNA is TGTGCCAGCAGCAATTATTTTAGGTCCGGGACAGTGAATCAGCCCCAGCATTTT.

The genes are TRBV6-6 and TRBJ1-1, with 7 bases matching TRBD1. Germline assignment: CDR1 MNHNY and CDR2 SVGAGI (reference sequence). Germline trimming cut 4 bases from V and 5 bases from J; bases unmatched to any gene: 10. The CDR3 is made up of 15 amino acids. The CDR3 reads CASSFDTGEGTEAFF. The CDR3, as DNA: TGTGCCAGCAGTTTCGATACAGGGGAAGGGACTGAAGCTTTCTTT.

The chain uses TRBV28 and TRBJ2-3, with 11 nucleotides matching TRBD1. The CDR3 covers 18 residues. J was trimmed by 6 bases and V by 4 bases; bases with no gene match: 15. Germline CDR1 reads MDHEN; CDR2 reads SYDVKM. CDR3 sequence: CASSSLPLWDRGSDTQYF. The CDR3 nucleotides are TGTGCCAGCAGTTCCCTTCCTTTATGGGACAGGGGGTCGGATACGCAGTATTTT. Full variable domain (outside the CDR3, taken from reference TRBV28 and TRBJ2-3): DVKVTQSSRYLVKRTGEKVFLECVQDMDHENMFWYRQDPGLGLRLIYFSYDVKMKEKGDIPEGYSVSREKKERFSLILESASTNQTSMYLCASSSLPLWDRGSDTQYFGPGTRLTVL.

This clonotype has just a few counts. CDR3 residues: CASSRRQHTQYF. CDR3 coding DNA: TGTGCCAGCAGTCGTAGACAGCATACGCAGTATTTT. The chain is built from TRBV6-2 or TRBV6-3 and TRBJ2-3; the D gene is possibly TRBD1 (5 bases). The ends were cut back, 5 bases at V and 7 bases at J, with 10 bases in the middle. Germline V gene data show CDR1 as MNHEY and CDR2 as SVGEGT. The CDR3 extends over 12 amino acids.

This clonotype came up a few times. V is TRBV5-1 and J is TRBJ2-6; TRBD1 agrees at 7 bases. The J segment lost 2 bases and the V segment lost 4 bases, leaving 9 bases of the junction unmatched. The germline gives CDR1 SGHRS, CDR2 YFSETQ. The CDR3 extends over 17 amino acids. The DNA of the CDR3 is TGCGCCAGCAGCCGAACCGGGACAGCCACTGGGGCCAACGTCCTGACTTTC. Translation: CASSRTGTATGANVLTF.

The chain is built from TRBV20-1 and TRBJ1-2; D remains ambiguous. V lost 0 bases and J lost 3, with 8 bases in between. Germline-derived CDR1 and CDR2 are DFQATT and SNEGSKA (reference sequence). The CDR3 runs to 13 residues. CDR3 sequence reads: CSARDFGDYGYTF. CDR3 sequence (DNA): TGCAGTGCTAGAGATTTCGGGGACTATGGCTACACCTTC.

In this sample, this clonotype turned up a few times. The rearrangement joins TRBV6-1 to TRBJ2-3; D may be TRBD1 (6 bases). The ends were cut back, 6 bases at V and 4 bases at J, with 8 bases in the middle. This CDR3 region has 12 residues. CDR1 is MNHNS and CDR2 is SASEGT in the germline V gene. CDR3 residues: CASSQGSDTQYF. The CDR3 nucleotides are TGTGCCAGCAGCCAGGGGTCAGATACGCAGTATTTT.

This clonotype was observed a few times. J is TRBJ2-1 and V is TRBV5-1; 8 nucleotides agree with TRBD2. Germline values: CDR1 SGHRS, CDR2 YFSETQ. CDR3 size: 14 residues. The V and J ends lost 4 bases and 2 bases, in that order; junction bases with no gene match: 2. The CDR3 reads CASSIGGAYNEQFF. The DNA of the CDR3 is TGCGCCAGCAGCATCGGGGGGGCCTACAATGAGCAGTTCTTC. Drawing the rest from reference TRBV5-1 and TRBJ2-1, the complete variable domain is KAGVTQTPRYLIKTRGQQVTLSCSPISGHRSVSWYQQTPGQGLQFLFEYFSETQRNKGNFPGRFSGRQFSNSRSEMNVSTLELGDSALYLCASSIGGAYNEQFFGPGTRLTVL.

The V and J genes are TRBV7-2 and TRBJ1-4; D not certain. Trimming left V 4 bases short and J 0 bases short, with 12 bases between. CDR1 and CDR2 (germline): SGHTA, FQGNSA. This CDR3 is 16 amino acids long. The CDR3 loop is CASSSYAVPTNEKLFF. Written as DNA, the CDR3 is TGTGCCAGCAGCTCCTATGCTGTTCCAACTAATGAAAAACTGTTTTTT.